These T cell receptor beta chains were read from a single sample in a study of blood T cell repertoires in COVID-19. Repertoires were generated with immunoSEQ multiplex PCR, while TCRdb's copy carries only in-frame clones and drops some. The sample holds 150,000 to 200,000 clones, over 75% seen once. The sample taken for sequencing was PBMCs or T cells enriched from blood (not recorded which). These TCRs come from a human donor with acute COVID-19. The donor label of this sample is uncertain. Both conserved end residues are part of each CDR3.

V gene	J gene	CDR3 length	CDR3 protein
TRBV27	TRBJ2-1	15	CASSLGLASYNEQFF
TRBV12-5	TRBJ1-5	15	CASGLAGLGNQPQHF
TRBV19	TRBJ1-1	13	CASSIGTNTEAFF
TRBV5-4	TRBJ2-1	16	CASSVPQRGGYNEQFF
TRBV18	TRBJ1-3	16	CASSPPTGGSGNTIYF
TRBV27	TRBJ2-1	13	CASSIRQVNEQFF
TRBV7-2	TRBJ1-4	14	CASSLDRIGEKLFF
TRBV5-1	TRBJ1-1	13	CASSLAGQAEAFF
TRBV19	TRBJ1-4	15	CASSMAGYPNEKLFF
TRBV5-1	TRBJ2-5	15	CASSLASGGGETQYF
TRBV9	TRBJ2-1	14	CASSVQTGLNEQFF
TRBV6-5	TRBJ2-7	13	CASSYGAGGEQYF
TRBV9	TRBJ1-1	13	CASSPTARGEAFF